The source of this TCR beta chain is a study of blood T cell repertoires in COVID-19. About the study: Samples representing acute and convalescent COVID-19 were sourced from the United States, Italy and Spain. Sources were T cells, B-cell-depleted T cells, or PBMCs; the material itself was cDNA or gDNA.

Patients at the Seattle site were enrolled during active infection and followed longitudinally. Germline CDR1 KGHSH, CDR2 LQKENI. The CDR3 sequence is 14 residues long. The trim removed 3 bases at V and 5 bases at J, leaving 5 bases unmatched. Per the original methods: Researchers report that nucleated cell counts were estimated from reference gene primer amplification. Measured with immunoSEQ multiplex PCR; TCRdb has only the in-frame clones, and not every one. That table gives V, J and clone size, and the DNA gave D and trimming. Among about 300,000 clones listed, approximately 93% were seen once. The source material was peripheral blood. The sequence was obtained from a woman aged 25 to 45 with COVID-19, enrolled during active disease. The chain employs TRBV18 and TRBJ2-7; 9 nucleotides match TRBD2. The CDR3 here is CASSPVAGVNEQYF. CDR3 nucleotide sequence: TGTGCCAGCTCACCGGTAGCGGGAGTAAACGAGCAGTACTTC.